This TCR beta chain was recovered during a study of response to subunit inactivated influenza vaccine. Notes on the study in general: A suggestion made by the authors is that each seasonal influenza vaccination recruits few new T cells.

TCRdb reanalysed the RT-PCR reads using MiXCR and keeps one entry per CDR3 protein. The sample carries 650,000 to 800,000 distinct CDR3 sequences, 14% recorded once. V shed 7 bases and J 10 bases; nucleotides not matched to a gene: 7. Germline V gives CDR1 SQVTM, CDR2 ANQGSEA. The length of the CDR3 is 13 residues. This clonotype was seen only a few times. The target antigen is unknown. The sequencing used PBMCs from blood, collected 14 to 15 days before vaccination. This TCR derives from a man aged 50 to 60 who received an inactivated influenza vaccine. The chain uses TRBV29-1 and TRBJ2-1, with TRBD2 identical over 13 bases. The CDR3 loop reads CSAGPGLAGEQFF. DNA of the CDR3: TGCAGCGCCGGTCCGGGACTAGCGGGGGAGCAGTTCTTC.